The 11 T cell receptor beta chains below come from one sample, sequenced in a study of radiotherapy plus CTLA-4 blockade in lung cancer. The assay was immunoSEQ multiplex PCR, and TCRdb's table has in-frame clones only and misses some. In the table there are some 67,000 clones, 76% of which are singletons. This specimen was peripheral blood, taken from a patient treated with radiotherapy plus ipilimumab. These receptors were taken from a human donor with non-small cell lung cancer whose response to radiotherapy plus ipilimumab could not be evaluated. Some clones in this sample may be carry-over from other donors' samples.

V and J are TRBV5-4 and TRBJ2-4, with 10 nucleotides matching TRBD1. Trimming at V came to 4 bases and at J to 8 bases, leaving 6 bases not matched to a gene. The CDR3 runs to 14 residues. Germline CDR1 and CDR2: SGHNT and YYREEE (reference sequence). The CDR3 loop reads CASSPPGQGHIQYF. The CDR3 DNA follows: TGTGCCAGCAGCCCACCGGGACAGGGGCACATTCAGTACTTC.

The chain joins TRBV28 to TRBJ2-7; TRBD1 matches 8 bases. V gave up 6 bases and J gave up 4 bases; unmatched junction bases: 8. The CDR3 is 14 amino acids. Germline V gene lookup returns CDR1 MDHEN and CDR2 SYDVKM. The CDR3 coding sequence is TGTGCCAGCAGCTATGGGACAGGCGATTACGAGCAGTACTTC. Translated: CASSYGTGDYEQYF.

In this sample, this clone turned up a few times. The V and J genes are TRBV19 and TRBJ2-3, with TRBD1 matching 8 bases. CDR3 length equals 16 residues. The germline gives CDR1 LNHDA, CDR2 SQIVND (reference sequence). V lost 4 bases and J lost 1; bases outside the gene matches: 7. The CDR3 DNA reads TGTGCCAGTAGTAGGGGCAGGGGGCAGGGCACAGATACGCAGTATTTT. It yields the protein CASSRGRGQGTDTQYF. Combining the CDR3 with reference TRBV19 and TRBJ2-3 gives the whole variable domain DGGITQSPKYLFRKEGQNVTLSCEQNLNHDAMYWYRQDPGQGLRLIYYSQIVNDFQKGDIAEGYSVSREKKESFPLTVTSAQKNPTAFYLCASSRGRGQGTDTQYFGPGTRLTVL.

In the case of this clone: Germline and junction disagree at one end, which may indicate a read error. V usage is TRBV7-7 and J usage is TRBJ2-2, with D perhaps TRBD2 (5 bases). The CDR3 spans 17 residues. Per the germline V gene, CDR1 is SSHAT and CDR2 is FNYEAQ (reference sequence). CDR3: CASSLAYGESGTGELFF. The CDR3 bases are TGTGCTAGCAGCTTAGCGTATGGCGAATCGGGCACCGGGGAGCTGTTTTTT.

This chain links TRBV5-4 with TRBJ2-2, with D unresolved. Deletions cut 0 bases from V and 7 bases from J, with 10 bases between. CDR1 is SGHNT and CDR2 is YYREEE in the germline V gene (reference sequence). This CDR3 is 14 amino acids long. This CDR3 is CASSLGTSNGELFF. The CDR3 bases are TGTGCCAGCAGCTTGGGAACAAGTAACGGGGAGCTGTTTTTT.

The rearrangement uses TRBV2 and TRBJ2-5; tentatively, D is TRBD1 (6 bases). CDR1 and CDR2 (germline): SNHLY, FYNNEI. The CDR3 is 14 residues long. V was clipped by 8 bases and J by 1 base, with 14 bases between them. Here the CDR3 reads CASAPRTVQETQYF. The CDR3 region has the DNA TGTGCCAGCGCTCCTCGGACAGTCCAAGAGACCCAGTACTTC.

This chain connects TRBV2 to TRBJ2-7, with TRBD1 as a possible D gene (5 bases). Germline CDR1 reads SNHLY; CDR2 reads FYNNEI. The CDR3 contains 14 residues. The ends were cut back, 6 bases at V and 2 bases at J, with 14 bases in the middle. The CDR3 nucleotides read TGTGCCAGCAGCCCCACCATGGGGCCCTACGAGCAGTACTTC. Translated, it gives CASSPTMGPYEQYF.

This rearrangement joins TRBV15 to TRBJ1-2; 10 positions agree with TRBD1. This CDR3 region has 14 residues. CDR1 is LNHNV and CDR2 is YYDKDF in the germline V gene (reference sequence). The junction had 6 bases not matched to a gene; V was cut back by 5 bases and J by 6 bases. In nucleotides, the CDR3 is TGTGCCACCAGCGGAATAGACAGGGGGCATGGCTACACCTTC. Its protein is CATSGIDRGHGYTF.

The rearrangement uses TRBV29-1 and TRBJ2-1, with 12 bases fitting TRBD1. The CDR3 contains 12 residues. Germline loops: CDR1 SQVTM, CDR2 ANQGSEA. Trimming at V came to 7 bases and at J to 9 bases, leaving 4 bases not matched to a gene. Here the CDR3 DNA reads TGCAGCGCCGGGACAGGGGGCGTTGAGCAGTTCTTC. This gives the protein CSAGTGGVEQFF.

The gene calls are TRBV6-5 and TRBJ2-7; 7 bases line up with TRBD1. The CDR3 consists of 16 residues. CDR1 MNHEY and CDR2 SVGAGI come from the germline V gene. With 2 bases clipped from V and 6 bases from J, the junction kept 13 bases outside the gene matches. CDR3 sequence reads: CASSYRRQGRTGEQYF. The CDR3 DNA reads as TGTGCCAGCAGTTACCGACGACAGGGACGGACGGGCGAGCAGTACTTC.

The rearrangement uses TRBV5-5 and TRBJ1-3; D perhaps matches TRBD1 (5 bases). With 5 bases removed from V and 0 bases from J, the gap between germline ends came to 15 bases. The CDR3 runs to 16 residues. CDR1 is SGHKS and CDR2 is YYEKEE in the germline V gene (reference sequence). CDR3 bases: TGTGCCAGCAGTCCGCAGGGCCCGCACTCTGGAAACACCATATATTTT. Protein product: CASSPQGPHSGNTIYF. The whole variable domain, filled in from reference TRBV5-5 and TRBJ1-3, reads DAGVTQSPTHLIKTRGQQVTLRCSPISGHKSVSWYQQVLGQGPQFIFQYYEKEERGRGNFPDRFSARQFPNYSSELNVNALLLGDSALYLCASSPQGPHSGNTIYFGEGSWLTVV.